Following are 14 T cell receptor beta chains from one sample sequenced in a study of T cell repertoires in cytomegalovirus infection. TCRdb recomputed calls from the reads with MiXCR, one row per CDR3 protein. The table includes roughly 200,000 distinct CDR3 sequences, roughly 9% detected once. Material for sequencing was PBMCs. The source of these receptors is a human donor in good health (CMV status not recorded). Some clones in this sample may be carry-over from other donors' samples.

This clonotype has a handful of counts. The V call is TRBV12-3 or TRBV12-4, the J call TRBJ2-7; 10 nucleotides match TRBD2. V shed 3 bases and J 5 bases; nucleotides not matched to a gene: 25. The CDR3 sequence is 21 residues long. CDR3 residues: CASSFWAGTHLPGLAIHEQYF. The CDR3 bases are TGTGCCAGCAGTTTTTGGGCAGGGACTCACCTCCCGGGACTAGCGATACACGAGCAGTACTTC.

This clonotype was picked up many times. V usage is TRBV7-2 and J usage is TRBJ2-5; 9 positions match TRBD2. The V gene's germline CDR1 is SGHTA and CDR2 FQGNSA. J gave up 4 bases and V 3 bases, and 9 bases lay outside the gene matches. The CDR3 is 16 residues long. This CDR3 reads CASSFLLAGIRETQYF. CDR3 coding DNA: TGTGCCAGCAGCTTCTTGCTAGCGGGAATTAGAGAGACCCAGTACTTC.

The table lists this clonotype with many counts. The rearrangement joins TRBV28 to TRBJ2-7, with 7 bases matching TRBD2. Germline assignment: CDR1 MDHEN and CDR2 SYDVKM. This CDR3 contains 15 residues. Trimming removed 6 bases from V and 4 bases from J; junction bases left unmatched: 12. The CDR3 protein is CASSRTGAAGYEQYF. Written as DNA, the CDR3 is TGTGCCAGCAGCCGAACTGGGGCAGCGGGGTACGAGCAGTACTTC.

This clonotype was seen at least ten times. V and J are TRBV4-3 and TRBJ1-1; D might be TRBD1 (5 bases). V was trimmed by 6 bases and J by 14 bases, leaving 22 bases between them. The CDR3 length is 13 residues. CDR1 and CDR2 from the germline V gene are LGHNA and YSLEER. CDR3 nucleotides: TGCGCCAGCAGTGCTCCAGGGACGGCGAAAGGGTTCTTT. Protein sequence: CASSAPGTAKGFF.

This clonotype was counted many times. The J gene is TRBJ2-7, the V gene TRBV7-2; 9 nucleotides align to TRBD2. The CDR3 length is 16 residues. CDR1 is SGHTA and CDR2 is FQGNSA in the germline V gene. The junction had 6 bases not matched to a gene; V was cut back by 0 bases and J by 3 bases. The CDR3 reads CASSLAKASGNYEQYF. The DNA for the CDR3 is TGTGCCAGCAGCTTAGCAAAGGCTAGCGGGAACTACGAGCAGTACTTC. Combining the CDR3 with reference TRBV7-2 and TRBJ2-7 gives the whole variable domain GAGVSQSPSNKVTEKGKDVELRCDPISGHTALYWYRQSLGQGLEFLIYFQGNSAPDKSGLPSDRFSAERTGGSVSTLTIQRTQQEDSAVYLCASSLAKASGNYEQYFGPGTRLTVT.

This clonotype was observed many times. V gene TRBV7-2 combines with J gene TRBJ2-1; 7 nucleotides align to TRBD2. Unmatched junction bases numbered 8, after V lost 4 bases and J lost 2 bases. The germline CDR1 and CDR2 sequences are SGHTA and FQGNSA. This CDR3 spans 16 amino acids. CDR3 sequence: CASSSSGVVPYNEQFF. The CDR3 DNA reads as TGTGCCAGCAGCTCCAGCGGGGTCGTACCCTACAATGAGCAGTTCTTC. Based on the CDR3 plus reference TRBV7-2 and TRBJ2-1, the full variable domain is GAGVSQSPSNKVTEKGKDVELRCDPISGHTALYWYRQSLGQGLEFLIYFQGNSAPDKSGLPSDRFSAERTGGSVSTLTIQRTQQEDSAVYLCASSSSGVVPYNEQFFGPGTRLTVL.

This clonotype appeared many times. This chain uses TRBV6-1 with TRBJ2-4; 9 bases are shared with TRBD1. The CDR3 has 14 residues. Germline CDR1 MNHNS, CDR2 SASEGT. The junction had 9 bases not matched to a gene; V was cut back by 6 bases and J by 9 bases. The CDR3 DNA reads TGTGCCAGCAGCTCCGGGGGACAGGGAAGCATTCAGTACTTC. As protein: CASSSGGQGSIQYF.

The V call is TRBV28, the J call TRBJ1-1; D ambiguous. The germline V gene encodes CDR1 MDHEN and CDR2 SYDVKM. The CDR3 has 15 amino acids. V dropped 3 bases and J dropped 7 bases, with 18 bases sitting between them. The CDR3 region is CASSFGRGQELEAFF. For the CDR3, the DNA is TGTGCCAGCAGTTTCGGTCGAGGGCAGGAACTTGAAGCTTTCTTT.

This clonotype came up many times. The CDR3 region has the DNA TGCAGTGCTAGAGATCCCTCGGGGAGAGGCCGCGAAAAACTGTTTTTT. Amino acids: CSARDPSGRGREKLFF. The J gene is TRBJ1-4, the V gene TRBV20-1; D is undetermined. This CDR3 spans 16 amino acids. Trimming took 0 bases from V and 8 from J, leaving 19 bases between them. Germline V gene data show CDR1 as DFQATT and CDR2 as SNEGSKA (reference sequence).

The V and J genes are TRBV5-1 and TRBJ1-1, with D uncertain. CDR3 length: 14 residues. CDR1 SGHRS and CDR2 YFSETQ come from the germline V gene. V dropped 0 bases and J dropped 7 bases, with 13 bases sitting between them. The CDR3 bases are TGCGCCAGCAGCTTGGGGGAGAGGGCTTATGAAGCTTTCTTT. As protein: CASSLGERAYEAFF.

Points on this clonotype: Its ends do not fully match the called genes, so a read error is possible. The rearrangement joins TRBV18 to TRBJ1-1; weak D call: TRBD1 (5 bases). The CDR3 length is 14 residues. The germline CDR1 and CDR2 sequences are KGHSH and LQKENI. The DNA of the CDR3 is TGTGCCAGCTCTCACGGGAGGGACGAGTCTGAAGTTTTCTTT. Protein product: CASSHGRDESEVFF.

This clonotype was found a few times. V gene TRBV29-1 combines with J gene TRBJ2-7, with D hard to call. The CDR3 spans 13 residues. V lost 3 bases, J lost 0 bases, and 9 bases lay in between. CDR1 and CDR2 (germline): SQVTM, ANQGSEA. The CDR3 sequence is CSVEKGSSYEQYF. The CDR3 coding sequence is TGCAGCGTTGAGAAGGGCAGCTCCTACGAGCAGTACTTC.

Ten or more counts support this clonotype. The J gene is TRBJ2-7, the V gene TRBV11-2, with TRBD2 identical over 8 bases. With 3 bases clipped from V and 1 base from J, the junction kept 5 bases outside the gene matches. Germline V gene lookup returns CDR1 SGHAT and CDR2 FQNNGV. The CDR3 is 15 amino acids. In DNA, the CDR3 is TGTGCCAGCAGCTTTCAGGGCGGGGGGTCCTACGAGCAGTACTTC. Translation: CASSFQGGGSYEQYF.

In this sample, this clonotype turned up many times. The J gene is TRBJ1-5, the V gene TRBV29-1; a weak D match, TRBD1 (5 bases). Between the trimmed V and J ends, which lost 7 bases and 3 bases, there was a span of 13 bases. The CDR3 has 13 residues. Per the germline V gene, CDR1 is SQVTM and CDR2 is ANQGSEA. The CDR3 here is CSAGTSPNQPQHF. The CDR3, as DNA: TGCAGCGCGGGGACCAGCCCCAATCAGCCCCAGCATTTT. The variable domain in full, completed from reference TRBV29-1 and TRBJ1-5, reads SAVISQKPSRDICQRGTSLTIQCQVDSQVTMMFWYRQQPGQSLTLIATANQGSEATYESGFVIDKFPISRPNLTFSTLTVSNMSPEDSSIYLCSAGTSPNQPQHFGDGTRLSIL.